This TCR beta chain comes out of a study of blood T cell repertoires in COVID-19. Looking at the study overall: Sites across the United States, Italy and Spain contributed samples from acute and convalescent COVID-19. Sample material is recorded as cDNA or gDNA derived from T cells, B-cell-depleted T cells, or PBMCs.

This clone was found once. The ends were cut back, 4 bases at V and 0 bases at J, with 16 bases in the middle. Germline CDR1 MNHEY, CDR2 SVGEGT. This CDR3 region has 17 residues. In the original analysis: Amplification of reference gene primers provided the estimated nucleated cell counts. The repertoire was sequenced with immunoSEQ multiplex PCR; TCRdb's copy has only in-frame clones and lacks some. V and J calls and clone size are copied from that table; D and trimming were computed from the DNA. The sample yields roughly 150,000 clones, 65% to 85% seen once. The clonotype originates from an older woman who had recovered from COVID-19. This rearrangement joins TRBV6-2 or TRBV6-3 to TRBJ2-4; TRBD2 is a possible D gene (6 bases). Sequenced input: peripheral blood. The DNA for the CDR3 is TGTGCCAGCAGTTCCGACGTGGGGGGAATAGCCAAAAACATTCAGTACTTC. Amino acids: CASSSDVGGIAKNIQYF.